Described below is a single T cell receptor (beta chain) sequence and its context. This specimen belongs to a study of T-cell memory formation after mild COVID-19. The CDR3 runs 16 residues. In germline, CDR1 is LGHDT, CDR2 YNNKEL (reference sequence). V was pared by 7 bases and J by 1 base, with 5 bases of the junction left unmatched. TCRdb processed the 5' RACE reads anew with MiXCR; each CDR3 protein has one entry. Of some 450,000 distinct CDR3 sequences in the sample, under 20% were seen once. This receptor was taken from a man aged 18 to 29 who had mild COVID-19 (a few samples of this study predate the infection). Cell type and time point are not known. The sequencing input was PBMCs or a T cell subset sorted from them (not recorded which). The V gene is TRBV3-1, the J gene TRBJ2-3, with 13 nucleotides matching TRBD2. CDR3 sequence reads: CASTLGTSGGTDTQYF. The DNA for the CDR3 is TGTGCCAGCACCCTGGGGACTAGCGGGGGCACAGATACGCAGTATTTT.